This entry lists 5 T cell receptor beta chains sequenced from one sample in a study of blood T cells in healthy people across ages. Combining a sample-barcoded 5' primer with a J-beta primer mix, a second PCR ran for about 7 to 12 cycles. TCRdb re-analysed the 5' RACE reads in MiXCR, keeping a single row per CDR3 protein. The data show around 990,000 distinct CDR3 sequences, almost 25% seen once. These sequences were also reported in another study, on T cells of mothers and their children.

The specimen was blood. The receptors originated from a girl aged 2 to 9 in good health.

In its sample, this clonotype was seen a few times. The chain combines TRBV2 with TRBJ2-7; no firm D call. Germline CDR1 SNHLY, CDR2 FYNNEI. V lost 6 bases and J 3 bases, leaving 24 bases between the germline ends. The CDR3 loop spans 17 amino acids. CDR3 loop: CASSVAVTRNLGYEQYF. The CDR3 nucleotides are TGTGCCAGCAGCGTGGCCGTGACCAGGAACCTAGGCTACGAGCAGTACTTC.

The rearrangement uses TRBV4-1 and TRBJ2-7; tentatively, D is TRBD1 (6 bases). The length of the CDR3 is 16 residues. V was cut by 1 base and J by 3 bases, with 16 bases left in between. The germline CDR1 and CDR2 sequences are MGHRA and YSYEKL. CDR3 loop: CASSQVFRGVNYEQYF. CDR3 bases: TGCGCCAGCAGCCAAGTCTTCAGGGGAGTAAACTACGAGCAGTACTTC.

The chain is built from TRBV6-5 and TRBJ1-1; maybe TRBD1 (6 bases). CDR3 length: 17 residues. V gave up 6 bases and J gave up 3 bases, with 23 bases separating them. The germline gives CDR1 MNHEY, CDR2 SVGAGI. The CDR3 nucleotides are TGTGCCAGCAGCCGACGCCGGACAGTTGGGAGGGACACTGAAGCTTTCTTT. Protein product: CASSRRRTVGRDTEAFF.

A few counts support this clonotype. The chain is built from TRBV28 and TRBJ2-1; D unclear. TRBJ2-5 explains the end of the DNA better; the J call may be wrong. This CDR3 contains 13 residues. CDR1 is MDHEN, CDR2 SYDVKM, per germline. CDR3 amino acids: CASSMLFEETQYF. The CDR3 bases are TGTGCCAGCAGTATGCTTTTTGAGGAGACCCAGTACTTC.

The rearrangement links TRBV28 to TRBJ2-1; TRBD2 aligns across 11 bases. V lost 5 bases to trimming and J lost 12 bases; unmatched junction nucleotides: 24. Germline CDR1 MDHEN, CDR2 SYDVKM. The CDR3 length is 19 residues. The CDR3 region has the DNA TGTGCCAGCAGTCCCACATTAATTTTAGCGGGAGGGCAGGGCGGTGCGCAGTTCTTC. Protein: CASSPTLILAGGQGGAQFF.